Below are 24 T cell receptor beta chains sequenced from a single sample in a study of T cells after yellow fever vaccination. One entry per CDR3 protein, called by TCRdb with MiXCR from the 5' RACE reads. The data contain about 310,000 distinct CDR3 sequences, 3.6% of them singletons. The sequencing here drew on PBMCs, taken on the day of the yellow fever booster vaccination. The receptors originated from a man aged 18 to 29 who received the YFV17D yellow fever vaccine.

This clonotype has only a few counts. The J gene is TRBJ1-6, the V gene TRBV18, with 7 bases aligning to TRBD1. Trimming took 6 bases from V and 8 from J; bases not matched to a gene: 10. Germline CDR1 is KGHSH and CDR2 is LQKENI. The CDR3 spans 15 residues. The CDR3 protein is CASSPDRLEYSPLHF. The CDR3 DNA follows: TGTGCCAGCTCCCCGGACAGGCTAGAATATTCACCCCTCCACTTT.

This clonotype has just a few counts. V and J are TRBV5-1 and TRBJ2-1; 13 positions match TRBD2. The CDR3 runs 18 residues. Germline V CDR1 and CDR2: SGHRS, YFSETQ. V was clipped by 2 bases and J by 0 bases; unmatched bases: 5. DNA of the CDR3: TGCGCCAGCAGCTTCGGGACTAGCGGGGTCGGCTCCTACAATGAGCAGTTCTTC. Encoded protein: CASSFGTSGVGSYNEQFF.

This clonotype was found a few times. V gene TRBV9 combines with J gene TRBJ2-5; no definite D call. The CDR3 sequence is 15 residues long. CDR1 is SGDLS and CDR2 is YYNGEE in the germline V gene. V lost 0 bases, J lost 9 bases, and 18 bases lay in between. CDR3 sequence (DNA): TGTGCCAGCAGCGTAGACGCGGAGCCCGCAAGGCCCCAGTACTTC. Amino acids: CASSVDAEPARPQYF.

V usage is TRBV6-5 and J usage is TRBJ2-7; 8 positions agree with TRBD1. Looked up from germline, CDR1 is MNHEY and CDR2 is SVGAGI. The CDR3 is 15 amino acids. Trimming removed 6 bases from V and 5 bases from J; junction bases left unmatched: 12. The CDR3 DNA follows: TGTGCCAGCAGCCTCCGGGACAGGACTTGGGACGAGCAGTACTTC. This codes for CASSLRDRTWDEQYF.

In its sample, this clonotype was seen many times. The J gene is TRBJ2-7, the V gene TRBV4-3; D not certain. The CDR3 loop spans 14 amino acids. V was trimmed by 0 bases and J by 3 bases, leaving 9 bases between them. The germline gives CDR1 LGHNA, CDR2 YSLEER. CDR3 coding DNA: TGCGCCAGCAGCCAAGATCTTGGAGACTACGAGCAGTACTTC. Translating it yields CASSQDLGDYEQYF.

This clonotype has a count of ten or more. This chain uses TRBV7-6 with TRBJ2-5, with TRBD2 as a possible D gene (5 bases). CDR1 is SGHVS, CDR2 FNYEAQ, per germline. This CDR3 has 13 residues. Between the trimmed V and J ends, which lost 8 bases and 0 bases, there was a span of 10 bases. The CDR3 DNA sequence: TGTGCCAGCGGCCGAGGGCACCAAGAGACCCAGTACTTC. As protein: CASGRGHQETQYF.

This clonotype showed up many times. The J gene is TRBJ1-5, the V gene TRBV7-2; perhaps TRBD1 as D (5 bases). The germline V and J ends were trimmed by 5 bases and 2 bases, with 7 bases remaining between them. The CDR3 is 13 amino acids. Germline V gene lookup returns CDR1 SGHTA and CDR2 FQGNSA. CDR3 protein: CASSRRGNQPQHF. DNA of the CDR3: TGTGCCAGCAGCCGCAGGGGCAATCAGCCCCAGCATTTT.

Only a few counts were recorded for this clonotype. V usage is TRBV5-1 and J usage is TRBJ2-3; tentative D call: TRBD1 (5 bases). Trimming left V 5 bases short and J 5 bases short, with 12 bases between. There are 13 residues in the CDR3. The germline V gene has CDR1 SGHRS and CDR2 YFSETQ. The CDR3 protein is CASRGRKGDTQYF. In DNA, the CDR3 is TGCGCCAGCAGGGGGCGGAAGGGAGATACGCAGTATTTT.

This clonotype was picked up a small number of times. The chain employs TRBV7-9 and TRBJ1-4; D gene unclear. The CDR3 extends over 14 amino acids. Between the trimmed V and J ends, which lost 5 bases and 8 bases, there was a span of 15 bases. Germline V gene lookup returns CDR1 SEHNR and CDR2 FQNEAQ (reference sequence). CDR3 in amino acids: CASSGSPGREKLFF. The CDR3 DNA reads as TGTGCCAGCAGCGGGAGTCCGGGGAGGGAAAAACTGTTTTTT.

This clonotype was detected only a few times. V gene TRBV6-2 or TRBV6-3 combines with J gene TRBJ2-7; D is unclear. This CDR3 comprises 15 residues. Trimming pared 0 bases from V and 2 bases from J, leaving 11 bases between. Germline assignment: CDR1 MNHEY and CDR2 SVGEGT. CDR3 in amino acids: CASSYSVTDTYEQYF. CDR3 DNA: TGTGCCAGCAGTTACTCTGTGACTGATACCTACGAGCAGTACTTC.

This chain joins TRBV6-5 and TRBJ1-5; 7 positions match TRBD1. The trim removed 6 bases at V and 5 bases at J, leaving 7 bases unmatched. From germline, CDR1 is MNHEY and CDR2 SVGAGI. The CDR3 is 14 residues long. The CDR3 coding sequence is TGTGCCAGCAGGAGCGACAGGGTAGATCAGCCCCAGCATTTT. Amino acid sequence: CASRSDRVDQPQHF.

The rearrangement joins TRBV7-6 to TRBJ1-2, with 7 bases aligning to TRBD1. Germline V gene sequence: CDR1 SGHVS, CDR2 FNYEAQ. The CDR3 length is 16 residues. Trimming removed 1 base from V and 4 bases from J; junction bases left unmatched: 9. The CDR3 bases are TGTGCCAGCAGCTTAGGGGTGGACAGGACTTCCTATGGCTACACCTTC. Protein: CASSLGVDRTSYGYTF.

This chain connects TRBV4-1 to TRBJ2-3; TRBD1 aligns across 10 bases. The CDR3 loop spans 15 amino acids. CDR1 and CDR2 from the germline V gene are MGHRA and YSYEKL. The trim removed 8 bases at V and 6 bases at J, leaving 11 bases unmatched. In DNA form, the CDR3 reads TGCGCCAGCGGAAACACCGGGACAGGGGCCGATACGCAGTATTTT. It specifies CASGNTGTGADTQYF.

This clonotype was seen only a few times. The V and J genes are TRBV6-5 and TRBJ2-7; no reliable D call. V dropped 2 bases and J dropped 0 bases, with 8 bases sitting between them. Looked up from germline, CDR1 is MNHEY and CDR2 is SVGAGI. The CDR3 loop spans 14 amino acids. The CDR3: CASSYGVHSYEQYF. The CDR3 nucleotides are TGTGCCAGCAGTTACGGGGTGCACTCCTACGAGCAGTACTTC.

At least ten counts were recorded for this clonotype. This rearrangement joins TRBV6-1 to TRBJ1-6, with a weak D call TRBD1 (5 bases). Germline lookup yields CDR1 MNHNS and CDR2 SASEGT. V was pared by 3 bases and J by 9 bases, with 15 bases between. The CDR3 is made up of 15 amino acids. CDR3 sequence (DNA): TGTGCCAGCAGTGAGGGGGATCTGGGGAGTTCACCCCTCCACTTT. As protein: CASSEGDLGSSPLHF.

The table lists this clonotype with many counts. The chain joins TRBV11-2 to TRBJ2-2; D perhaps matches TRBD2 (5 bases). V dropped 5 bases and J dropped 0 bases, with 13 bases sitting between them. This CDR3 is built from 16 residues. The germline CDR1 and CDR2 sequences are SGHAT and FQNNGV. The CDR3, as DNA: TGTGCCAGCAGCCCACTAGGCCAGGCGAACACCGGGGAGCTGTTTTTT. Residues: CASSPLGQANTGELFF.

The chain recombines TRBV20-1 with TRBJ2-1, with TRBD2 matching over 11 bases. Germline CDR1 DFQATT, CDR2 SNEGSKA (reference sequence). Unmatched junction bases numbered 6, after V lost 2 bases and J lost 9 bases. CDR3 length equals 14 residues. This CDR3 reads CSARLAGGLAEQFF. The CDR3 DNA sequence: TGCAGTGCTAGATTAGCGGGGGGGCTTGCTGAGCAGTTCTTC.

This clonotype was seen repeatedly, ten times or more. The chain employs TRBV5-6 and TRBJ2-7, with 7 bases fitting TRBD1. Trimming cost V 0 bases and J 6 bases; bases outside gene matches: 9. The CDR3 is 15 residues long. CDR1 is SGHDT and CDR2 is YYEEEE in the germline V gene. CDR3 amino acids: CASSLVAGGLSEQYF. The CDR3 DNA reads TGTGCCAGCAGCTTGGTGGCAGGGGGTCTCTCCGAGCAGTACTTC.

This clonotype has ten or more counts. The V call is TRBV7-8, the J call TRBJ2-3; possibly TRBD1 for D (5 bases). Trimming took off 2 bases at V and 6 bases at J, with 15 bases between the two ends. The CDR3 is 15 residues long. CDR1 and CDR2 from the germline V gene are SGHVS and FQNEAQ. CDR3 DNA sequence: TGTGCCAGCAGCTTATTAGGGGCGGTGAGGGATACGCAGTATTTT. It yields the protein CASSLLGAVRDTQYF.

This clonotype was seen ten or more times. This rearrangement joins TRBV29-1 to TRBJ1-4; no clear D. The CDR3 extends over 11 amino acids. Trimming left V 5 bases short and J 8 bases short, with 9 bases between. Germline V lookup: CDR1 SQVTM, CDR2 ANQGSEA. CDR3 in amino acids: CSVWSSEKLFF. The CDR3 nucleotides read TGCAGCGTTTGGTCGAGCGAAAAACTGTTTTTT.

This chain links TRBV7-9 with TRBJ1-2, with D perhaps matching TRBD1 (6 bases). This CDR3 has 13 residues. Trimming took 5 bases from V and 8 from J, leaving 15 bases between them. Germline V gene lookup returns CDR1 SEHNR and CDR2 FQNEAQ (reference sequence). The CDR3 DNA sequence: TGTGCCAGCAGCCCAGTCGGGGGGGGCGGCTACACCTTC. Translated: CASSPVGGGGYTF.

The sample holds a few counts of this clonotype. The V gene is TRBV5-1, the J gene TRBJ2-2; the D gene could be TRBD1 or TRBD2 (6 bases each). The ends were cut back, 7 bases at V and 6 bases at J, with 13 bases in the middle. CDR3 size: 13 residues. Germline V gene sequence: CDR1 SGHRS, CDR2 YFSETQ. The CDR3 DNA reads as TGCGCCAGCCTTCCCGGGGGCCCCGGGGAGCTGTTTTTT. Amino acid sequence: CASLPGGPGELFF.

This clonotype was counted between two and nine times. The rearrangement links TRBV25-1 to TRBJ1-1, with D perhaps matching TRBD1 (5 bases). Germline CDR1 is MGHDK and CDR2 is SYGVNS. The V end lost 4 bases, the J end lost 4 bases, and 13 bases lay between the germline ends. The CDR3 spans 14 residues. Here the CDR3 reads CASSVYGDATEAFF. The CDR3 DNA reads TGTGCCAGCAGTGTTTACGGGGACGCCACTGAAGCTTTCTTT.

This clonotype occurred many times. The chain combines TRBV7-9 with TRBJ1-1; 8 bases map to TRBD1. V lost 6 bases and J lost 6; bases outside the gene matches: 6. The germline CDR1 and CDR2 sequences are SEHNR and FQNEAQ (reference sequence). This CDR3 comprises 13 residues. The CDR3 sequence: CASSSQGAAEAFF. The DNA of the CDR3 is TGTGCCAGCAGTTCTCAGGGGGCTGCTGAAGCTTTCTTT.